This T cell receptor (beta chain) was identified in a study of blood T cell repertoires in COVID-19. Study in general: T cells, B-cell-depleted T cells, or PBMCs supplied cDNA or gDNA.

The germline V and J ends were trimmed by 6 bases and 0 bases, with 13 bases remaining between them. Germline CDR1 and CDR2: DFQATT and SNEGSKA (reference sequence). The CDR3 spans 14 residues. Only one count was recorded for this clone. Study processing details: Cell counts per sample came from amplifying reference gene primers. Libraries were prepared by immunoSEQ multiplex PCR; TCRdb keeps only in-frame clonotypes and omits some of them. V, J and clone size are taken as reported in that table, and D and trimming were inferred from the DNA itself. This table has 200,000 to 250,000 clones, about 87% appearing once. Two negative PCRs, clearance, or symptom resolution were required of recovered Cohort 3 donors.

The TCR was taken from a man aged 30-40 years who had recovered from COVID-19. This sequence joins TRBV20-1 and TRBJ2-3, with D unresolved. Sequencing was done on a sample of PBMCs or T cells enriched from blood (not recorded which). CDR3 residues: CSASELQSTDTQYF. The CDR3, as DNA: TGCAGTGCCAGTGAGCTCCAGAGCACAGATACGCAGTATTTT.